These 26 T cell receptor beta chains share one sample of origin, sequenced in a study of T cell responses to AZD1222 COVID-19 vaccine. The assay was immunoSEQ multiplex PCR, and TCRdb's table has in-frame clones only and misses some. The sample gives under 80,000 clones, 70% to 90% of which show up once; less than 20% is in the top ten. Sequencing was performed on peripheral blood, taken on day 0 of AZD1222 vaccination. These receptors all stem from an adult in good health.

V gene TRBV6-5 combines with J gene TRBJ1-2; 9 positions match TRBD1. Germline V gene lookup returns CDR1 MNHEY and CDR2 SVGAGI. Unmatched junction bases numbered 9, after V lost 4 bases and J lost 3 bases. This CDR3 spans 16 amino acids. Here the CDR3 DNA reads TGTGCCAGCAGTTCTTACCGGGACAGGGTCGACTATGGCTACACCTTC. Translation gives CASSSYRDRVDYGYTF.

This chain links TRBV7-9 with TRBJ2-3; TRBD2 matches 10 bases. The trim removed 5 bases at V and 2 bases at J, leaving 10 bases unmatched. The CDR3 is 17 residues long. Germline CDR1 reads SEHNR; CDR2 reads FQNEAQ (reference sequence). The DNA for the CDR3 is TGTGCCAGCAGCCGACCACTAGCGGGGACTCACACAGATACGCAGTATTTT. Its translation is CASSRPLAGTHTDTQYF. The entire variable domain, with the rest obtained from reference TRBV7-9 and TRBJ2-3, is as follows: DTGVSQNPRHKITKRGQNVTFRCDPISEHNRLYWYRQTLGQGPEFLTYFQNEAQLEKSRLLSDRFSAERPKGSFSTLEIQRTEQGDSAMYLCASSRPLAGTHTDTQYFGPGTRLTVL.

Here the CDR3 reads CASSSSGGRETQYF. CDR3 in DNA: TGTGCCAGCAGCTCTAGCGGGGGGCGAGAGACCCAGTACTTC. The chain uses TRBV7-9 and TRBJ2-5; 11 positions match TRBD2. The V gene's germline CDR1 is SEHNR and CDR2 FQNEAQ (reference sequence). Losses at the gene ends were 4 bases for V and 4 bases for J; bases not matched to a gene: 2. This CDR3 has 14 amino acids.

This clone was counted a single time. This chain connects TRBV4-1 to TRBJ2-1; D is possibly TRBD1 (6 bases). Germline-derived CDR1 and CDR2 are MGHRA and YSYEKL. This CDR3 has 14 amino acids. The V gene lost 2 bases and the J gene lost 3 bases, with 8 bases spanning the gap. As DNA, the CDR3 is TGCGCCAGCAGCCAAACAGGGAACTACAATGAGCAGTTCTTC. Translating it yields CASSQTGNYNEQFF.

CDR3 sequence: CASSFPVLGGVEAFF. In DNA form, the CDR3 reads TGTGCCAGCAGCTTCCCGGTCTTGGGGGGCGTTGAAGCTTTCTTT. The J gene is TRBJ1-1, the V gene TRBV7-9; tentatively, D is TRBD1 (6 bases). In germline, CDR1 is SEHNR, CDR2 FQNEAQ (reference sequence). The CDR3 sequence is 15 residues long. The V end lost 3 bases, the J end lost 7 bases, and 18 bases lay between the germline ends.

CDR3: CASSVGRGQPQHF. CDR3 bases: TGTGCCAGCAGCGTAGGCAGGGGTCAGCCCCAGCATTTT. The chain couples TRBV7-8 to TRBJ1-5; TRBD1 might be the D (6 bases). Germline V lookup: CDR1 SGHVS, CDR2 FQNEAQ. V lost 5 bases and J lost 6, with 11 bases in between. The CDR3 runs 13 residues.

This clone was counted a single time. The chain couples TRBV9 to TRBJ2-1; 11 bases match TRBD2. Germline lookup yields CDR1 SGDLS and CDR2 YYNGEE. The CDR3 covers 15 residues. With 0 bases clipped from V and 4 bases from J, the junction kept 0 bases outside the gene matches. The CDR3 loop reads CASSVGTSGYNEQFF. The CDR3 nucleotides read TGTGCCAGCAGCGTAGGGACTAGCGGGTACAATGAGCAGTTCTTC.

The chain links TRBV2 to TRBJ2-5; D may be TRBD1 or TRBD2 (5 bases each). CDR1 and CDR2 (germline): SNHLY, FYNNEI. The CDR3 covers 12 residues. V lost 4 bases and J 5 bases, leaving 8 bases between the germline ends. CDR3 in amino acids: CASSGEGETQYF. CDR3 DNA: TGTGCCAGCAGTGGCGAGGGGGAGACCCAGTACTTC.

This sequence joins TRBV27 and TRBJ2-3, with 7 bases matching TRBD1. The germline CDR1 and CDR2 sequences are MNHEY and SMNVEV (reference sequence). J gave up 4 bases and V 5 bases, and 6 bases lay outside the gene matches. The CDR3 is 14 amino acids. The CDR3 here is CASSPTTGPDTQYF. In DNA form, the CDR3 reads TGTGCCAGCAGTCCTACGACAGGGCCAGATACGCAGTATTTT.

The chain uses TRBV10-2 and TRBJ2-1, with 12 nucleotides matching TRBD2. CDR1 and CDR2 from the germline V gene are WSHSY and SAAADI. V lost 7 bases and J lost 4; bases outside the gene matches: 2. This CDR3 spans 14 amino acids. The DNA of the CDR3 is TGCGCCAGCACTCTAGCGGGAGGGTACAATGAGCAGTTCTTC. Amino acid sequence: CASTLAGGYNEQFF.

The chain employs TRBV3-1 (or the pseudogene TRBV3-2) and TRBJ2-7, with D unresolved. The CDR3 length is 13 residues. V lost 0 bases and J lost 4, with 7 bases in between. CDR1 is LGHDT, CDR2 YNNKEL, per germline (reference sequence). CDR3 loop: CASSQDSCYEQYF. The CDR3, as DNA: TGTGCCAGCAGCCAAGATTCATGTTACGAGCAGTACTTC.

CDR3 amino acids: CSVERTGVGAEAFF. The CDR3 DNA follows: TGCAGCGTTGAACGGACAGGTGTCGGCGCTGAAGCTTTCTTT. The chain couples TRBV29-1 to TRBJ1-1; TRBD1 agrees at 7 bases. CDR3 length equals 14 residues. In germline, CDR1 is SQVTM, CDR2 ANQGSEA. V lost 2 bases to trimming and J lost 6 bases; unmatched junction nucleotides: 9.

The chain recombines TRBV18 with TRBJ2-7; weak D call: TRBD2 (5 bases). CDR3 length equals 14 residues. CDR1 and CDR2 from the germline V gene are KGHSH and LQKENI. Trimming shortened V by 3 bases and J by 3 bases, and 12 bases separated the two germline ends. The CDR3 loop is CASSPYNRDYEQYF. The CDR3 nucleotides are TGTGCCAGCTCACCGTACAACCGGGACTACGAGCAGTACTTC.

The chain employs TRBV18 and TRBJ2-1; TRBD1 or TRBD2 may be the D gene (6 bases each). Germline V gene lookup returns CDR1 KGHSH and CDR2 LQKENI. This CDR3 is built from 15 residues. Trimming took off 2 bases at V and 5 bases at J, with 13 bases between the two ends. CDR3 region: CASSPRPGANNEQFF. CDR3 coding DNA: TGTGCCAGCTCACCAAGGCCGGGGGCTAACAATGAGCAGTTCTTC.

V gene TRBV5-6 combines with J gene TRBJ1-5; no definite D call. The CDR3 is 16 amino acids. Germline V CDR1 and CDR2: SGHDT, YYEEEE. Trimming pared 0 bases from V and 0 bases from J, leaving 10 bases between. CDR3 residues: CASSLVGENSNQPQHF. CDR3 sequence (DNA): TGTGCCAGCAGCTTGGTCGGGGAAAATAGCAATCAGCCCCAGCATTTT.

This chain uses TRBV2 with TRBJ2-7, with D possibly TRBD1 on 6 matching bases. Trimming left V 7 bases short and J 1 base short, with 11 bases between. Germline CDR1 SNHLY, CDR2 FYNNEI. The CDR3 contains 13 residues. The CDR3 DNA sequence: TGTGCCAGCATTGGAACAGGGTCCTACGAGCAGTACTTC. Encoded protein: CASIGTGSYEQYF.

The chain carries TRBV9 and TRBJ1-6; 9 positions agree with TRBD1. Germline V gene lookup returns CDR1 SGDLS and CDR2 YYNGEE. CDR3 length: 14 amino acids. The V gene end was trimmed by 6 bases and the J gene end by 9 bases; junction bases not matched to a gene: 7. Written as DNA, the CDR3 is TGTGCCAGCACGTCCGGGACAGGGTTTTCACCCCTCCACTTT. As protein: CASTSGTGFSPLHF. Complete variable domain (other parts from reference TRBV9 and TRBJ1-6): DSGVTQTPKHLITATGQRVTLRCSPRSGDLSVYWYQQSLDQGLQFLIQYYNGEERAKGNILERFSAQQFPDLHSELNLSSLELGDSALYFCASTSGTGFSPLHFGNGTRLTVT.

The chain is built from TRBV7-8 and TRBJ2-5; 14 bases fit TRBD2. CDR3 length: 15 amino acids. V was pared by 5 bases and J by 5 bases, with 4 bases of the junction left unmatched. Germline CDR1 SGHVS, CDR2 FQNEAQ. This CDR3 reads CASSPRTSGRETQYF. DNA of the CDR3: TGTGCCAGCAGCCCCCGGACTAGCGGGAGGGAGACCCAGTACTTC.

This clone has only one observation. This chain uses TRBV5-5 with TRBJ2-5; the D gene is possibly TRBD2 (7 bases). Germline CDR1 reads SGHKS; CDR2 reads YYEKEE (reference sequence). Between the trimmed V and J ends, which lost 6 bases and 5 bases, there was a span of 20 bases. The CDR3 contains 15 residues. CDR3 nucleotide sequence: TGTGCCAGCAACCTTTTCCCGGGGGGCGGGGAGACCCAGTACTTC. Translation: CASNLFPGGGETQYF.

In nucleotides, the CDR3 is TGTGCCAGCAGCTACAGACTAGCGGGAGGGGAGGATACGCAGTATTTT. It yields the protein CASSYRLAGGEDTQYF. The chain couples TRBV7-9 to TRBJ2-3, with 14 bases aligning to TRBD2. The CDR3 is made up of 16 amino acids. The ends lost 4 bases at V and 6 bases at J; junction bases unmatched: 6. Germline V CDR1 and CDR2: SEHNR, FQNEAQ (reference sequence).

This clone was seen a single time. The chain recombines TRBV18 with TRBJ1-4; 9 nucleotides agree with TRBD1. Germline assignment: CDR1 KGHSH and CDR2 LQKENI. V was pared by 0 bases and J by 4 bases, with 3 bases of the junction left unmatched. This CDR3 region has 16 residues. For the CDR3, the DNA is TGTGCCAGCTCACCACCGGGGACAGGGATTAATGAAAAACTGTTTTTT. It codes for CASSPPGTGINEKLFF.

This rearrangement joins TRBV13 to TRBJ2-7; TRBD1 matches 8 bases. The germline V gene has CDR1 PRHDT and CDR2 FYEKMQ (reference sequence). The V and J ends lost 0 bases and 2 bases, in that order; junction bases with no gene match: 9. CDR3 length: 17 residues. The CDR3 loop is CASSLGFRQGYTYEQYF. Written as DNA, the CDR3 is TGTGCCAGCAGCTTAGGCTTTCGACAGGGGTATACCTACGAGCAGTACTTC. Together with reference TRBV13 and TRBJ2-7, the CDR3 gives the full variable domain: AAGVIQSPRHLIKEKRETATLKCYPIPRHDTVYWYQQGPGQDPQFLISFYEKMQSDKGSIPDRFSAQQFSDYHSELNMSSLELGDSALYFCASSLGFRQGYTYEQYFGPGTRLTVT.

The chain couples TRBV19 to TRBJ1-5, with D unclear. The germline V and J ends were trimmed by 3 bases and 9 bases, with 9 bases remaining between them. The CDR3 is 12 residues long. From germline, CDR1 is LNHDA and CDR2 SQIVND (reference sequence). The CDR3 loop is CASSIRAGPQHF. DNA for the CDR3: TGTGCCAGTAGTATTAGGGCGGGGCCCCAGCATTTT.

The chain joins TRBV18 to TRBJ2-7; no reliable D call. The CDR3 runs 13 residues. Trimming removed 3 bases at V and 6 bases at J, with 12 bases between. CDR1 and CDR2 (germline): KGHSH, LQKENI. CDR3 DNA sequence: TGTGCCAGCTCACCGGAAGGCTCCGCCGAGCAGTACTTC. It codes for CASSPEGSAEQYF.

The CDR3 region has the DNA TGTGCCAGCAGCCGTACGGCCGGTAGCTCCTACGAGCAGTACTTC. It yields the protein CASSRTAGSSYEQYF. J is TRBJ2-7 and V is TRBV7-2; D remains unclear. Looked up from germline, CDR1 is SGHTA and CDR2 is FQGNSA. Trimming cost V 5 bases and J 0 bases, with 14 bases left between them. The CDR3 extends over 15 amino acids.

The V call is TRBV18, the J call TRBJ1-2; 11 bases line up with TRBD1. Germline V gene sequence: CDR1 KGHSH, CDR2 LQKENI. The ends lost 3 bases at V and 1 base at J; junction bases unmatched: 4. The CDR3 runs 16 residues. In nucleotides, the CDR3 is TGTGCCAGCTCACCGGGACAGGGGGTTTTTAACTATGGCTACACCTTC. It specifies CASSPGQGVFNYGYTF. The whole variable domain, remainder taken from reference TRBV18 and TRBJ1-2, is NAGVMQNPRHLVRRRGQEARLRCSPMKGHSHVYWYRQLPEEGLKFMVYLQKENIIDESGMPKERFSAEFPKEGPSILRIQQVVRGDSAAYFCASSPGQGVFNYGYTFGSGTRLTVV.